The clone carrying this TCR beta chain was counted between two and nine times. Its target is not known. TCRdb processed the reads anew with MiXCR; each CDR3 protein has one entry. The sample shows about 890,000 distinct CDR3 sequences, around 31% of them seen only once. This sample stems from a study of T cell repertoires in cytomegalovirus infection. The CDR3 consists of 14 residues. V was pared by 0 bases and J by 4 bases, with 12 bases between. Germline V gene sequence: CDR1 SQVTM, CDR2 ANQGSEA. V usage is TRBV29-1 and J usage is TRBJ1-1; no firm D call. Sequences were derived from cultured CD8+ T cells from PBMCs, sampled from culture after CMV antigen stimulation. This clonotype originated in a human donor in good health (CMV status not recorded). Some clones in this sample may be carry-over from other donors' samples. The CDR3 bases are TGCAGCGTTGAAGACGGAGGATACGGCACTGAAGCTTTCTTT. It yields the protein CSVEDGGYGTEAFF.